Below, 30 T cell receptor beta chains from the same sample are listed, as sequenced in a study of STAT3 mutations in large granular lymphocyte leukemia (dated by TCRdb to the late 2010s). Study-level results and caveats: All T-LGLL patients had at least one immunodominant TCRbeta clonotype, and roughly half had multiple immunodominant subclonotypes.

Library construction relied on the immunoSEQ multiplex PCR assay. TCRdb took over this immuneACCESS table, retaining in-frame rearrangements with V and J assigned. Such tables are incomplete; in checked studies, under half of the missing clones stem from an unresolved V gene, and the remainder is unexplained. This sample holds 15,000 to 17,000 clones; nearly 95% were observed only once. The ten largest clonotypes hold 7.5% to 9% of the sample. No antigen has been identified for these receptors. Specimen: peripheral blood mononuclear cells. The receptors shown here come from a woman aged 45-60 years with T-cell large granular lymphocyte leukemia. Some clones in this sample may be carry-over from other donors' samples. The age is the age at diagnosis.

This sequence joins TRBV6-5 and TRBJ2-3; D could derive from TRBD1 or TRBD2 (5 bases each). This CDR3 has 15 amino acids. V was shortened by 2 bases and J by 0 bases, with 9 bases between the two germline ends. The germline gives CDR1 MNHEY, CDR2 SVGAGI. Written as DNA, the CDR3 is TGTGCCAGCAGTTACCGGGGCTATAGCACAGATACGCAGTATTTT. It specifies CASSYRGYSTDTQYF.

This clone came up once. This rearrangement joins TRBV7-6 to TRBJ1-1; tentatively, D is TRBD1 (6 bases). Germline-derived CDR1 and CDR2 are SGHVS and FNYEAQ. This CDR3 region has 15 residues. V was pared by 1 base and J by 1 base, with 10 bases between. This chain's CDR3 is CASSLGYRANTEAFF. In DNA form, the CDR3 reads TGTGCCAGCAGCTTAGGGTACAGGGCGAACACTGAAGCTTTCTTT. Complete variable domain (other parts from reference TRBV7-6 and TRBJ1-1): GAGVSQSPRYKVTKRGQDVALRCDPISGHVSLYWYRQALGQGPEFLTYFNYEAQQDKSGLPNDRFSAERPEGSISTLTIQRTEQRDSAMYRCASSLGYRANTEAFFGQGTRLTVV.

The chain uses TRBV7-2 and TRBJ2-3; 14 positions match TRBD2. Per germline, CDR1 SGHTA and CDR2 FQGNSA. With 8 bases clipped from V and 6 bases from J, the junction kept 4 bases outside the gene matches. This CDR3 contains 14 residues. The CDR3 is CASGTSGSRDTQYF. The CDR3 DNA sequence: TGTGCCAGCGGGACTAGCGGGAGCAGGGATACGCAGTATTTT. Variable domain in full (rest from reference TRBV7-2 and TRBJ2-3): GAGVSQSPSNKVTEKGKDVELRCDPISGHTALYWYRQSLGQGLEFLIYFQGNSAPDKSGLPSDRFSAERTGGSVSTLTIQRTQQEDSAVYLCASGTSGSRDTQYFGPGTRLTVL.

The DNA of the CDR3 is TGTGCCAGCCGGGGTGGCGAGACCCAGTACTTC. The encoded protein is CASRGGETQYF. The V call is TRBV6-5, the J call TRBJ2-5; D perhaps matches TRBD2 (5 bases). This CDR3 is built from 11 residues. The germline V gene encodes CDR1 MNHEY and CDR2 SVGAGI. Trimming took off 8 bases at V and 5 bases at J, with 9 bases between the two ends.

The DNA of the CDR3 is TGTGCCAGCAGCGCCCCGGGACTAGCGGGCGGGCAAGAGACCCAGTACTTC. This sequence encodes CASSAPGLAGGQETQYF. The chain links TRBV11-2 to TRBJ2-5; 12 nucleotides line up with TRBD2. V shed 5 bases, J shed 2 bases, and the junction held 9 bases outside the gene matches. The CDR3 contains 17 residues. Germline loops: CDR1 SGHAT, CDR2 FQNNGV.

The rearrangement uses TRBV30 and TRBJ1-1; the D is unclear. Trimming removed 7 bases at V and 8 bases at J, with 8 bases between. The germline V gene encodes CDR1 GTSNPN and CDR2 SVGIG (reference sequence). The CDR3 runs 9 residues. The CDR3 nucleotides read TGTGCCTCAGCGCCCGAAGCTTTCTTT. This translates into CASAPEAFF.

This chain links TRBV29-1 with TRBJ1-2; D remains unclear. The length of the CDR3 is 12 residues. Trimming cost V 7 bases and J 1 base, with 10 bases left between them. Germline CDR1 SQVTM, CDR2 ANQGSEA. The CDR3 here is CSAVEGNYGYTF. The CDR3, as DNA: TGCAGCGCCGTCGAGGGTAACTATGGCTACACCTTC.

The J gene is TRBJ1-2, the V gene TRBV5-1; D not resolved. Per the germline V gene, CDR1 is SGHRS and CDR2 is YFSETQ. This CDR3 comprises 12 residues. The ends were cut back, 5 bases at V and 5 bases at J, with 10 bases in the middle. This CDR3 reads CASRGEGYGYTF. CDR3 nucleotides: TGCGCCAGCAGGGGAGAAGGGTATGGCTACACCTTC.

The chain couples TRBV7-2 to TRBJ2-1; D is unresolved. This CDR3 region has 14 residues. Looked up from germline, CDR1 is SGHTA and CDR2 is FQGNSA. The V gene lost 2 bases and the J gene lost 4 bases, with 9 bases spanning the gap. The CDR3 is CASSLLHGYNEQFF. The CDR3, as DNA: TGTGCCAGCAGCTTACTTCACGGGTACAATGAGCAGTTCTTC.

The genes are TRBV7-9 and TRBJ1-1; 7 nucleotides line up with TRBD1. CDR3 size: 12 residues. V was clipped by 5 bases and J by 4 bases; unmatched bases: 1. The germline gives CDR1 SEHNR, CDR2 FQNEAQ (reference sequence). Here the CDR3 DNA reads TGTGCCAGCAGCAGGACAGGCACTGAAGCTTTCTTT. Translation: CASSRTGTEAFF.

The chain carries TRBV29-1 and TRBJ2-3; 12 bases fit TRBD1. Germline-derived CDR1 and CDR2 are SQVTM and ANQGSEA. The J segment lost 2 bases and the V segment lost 3 bases, leaving 0 bases of the junction unmatched. This CDR3 has 14 amino acids. The CDR3 bases are TGCAGCGTTGAGGGACAGGGGGCCACAGATACGCAGTATTTT. Its translation: CSVEGQGATDTQYF.

The sample holds one count of this clone. This rearrangement joins TRBV18 to TRBJ1-1; D gene ambiguous. This CDR3 is built from 13 residues. Trimming removed 6 bases from V and 10 bases from J, with 18 bases in between. Germline-derived CDR1 and CDR2 are KGHSH and LQKENI. The CDR3 nucleotides read TGTGCCAGCTCCCCGGTAGGGTATGAGGGAGCTTTCTTT. Translated, it gives CASSPVGYEGAFF. Together with reference TRBV18 and TRBJ1-1, the CDR3 gives the full variable domain: NAGVMQNPRHLVRRRGQEARLRCSPMKGHSHVYWYRQLPEEGLKFMVYLQKENIIDESGMPKERFSAEFPKEGPSILRIQQVVRGDSAAYFCASSPVGYEGAFFGQGTRLTVV.

This clone came up once. The rearrangement uses TRBV6-6 and TRBJ1-4, with 9 positions matching TRBD1. Germline CDR1 and CDR2: MNHNY and SVGAGI (reference sequence). V trimming: 6 bases; J trimming: 6 bases; junction bases outside the gene matches: 8. There are 15 residues in the CDR3. The CDR3 is CASRRQGGTDEKLFF. CDR3 sequence (DNA): TGTGCCAGCAGGCGACAGGGGGGCACGGATGAAAAACTGTTTTTT.

V usage is TRBV29-1 and J usage is TRBJ1-1; D is possibly TRBD1 (5 bases). Trimming shortened V by 4 bases and J by 0 bases, and 15 bases separated the two germline ends. CDR3 length: 15 residues. Germline V lookup: CDR1 SQVTM, CDR2 ANQGSEA. The CDR3 sequence: CSVGKMWGMNTEAFF. The CDR3 DNA reads TGCAGCGTTGGAAAGATGTGGGGGATGAACACTGAAGCTTTCTTT.

The chain employs TRBV6-6 and TRBJ1-5; D not resolved. V was clipped by 6 bases and J by 9 bases, with 9 bases between them. The CDR3 is made up of 11 amino acids. Germline V lookup: CDR1 MNHNY, CDR2 SVGAGI (reference sequence). The CDR3, as DNA: TGTGCCAGCAGCCCCGGGAGGCCCCAGCATTTT. It translates to CASSPGRPQHF.

The chain recombines TRBV27 with TRBJ2-1; possible D gene TRBD1, 6 bases. V lost 7 bases and J 0 bases, leaving 19 bases between the germline ends. Germline loops: CDR1 MNHEY, CDR2 SMNVEV (reference sequence). The CDR3 runs to 17 residues. The CDR3, as DNA: TGTGCCAGCAACCCGACAGGTCCAAAAAGCTCCTACAATGAGCAGTTCTTC. The encoded protein is CASNPTGPKSSYNEQFF.

V is TRBV18 and J is TRBJ2-2; D is unresolved. Trimming shortened V by 1 base and J by 5 bases, and 8 bases separated the two germline ends. Germline V gene data show CDR1 as KGHSH and CDR2 as LQKENI. The CDR3 is 14 amino acids. The CDR3 DNA is TGTGCCAGCTCACCACGTAGGGAAACCGGGGAGCTGTTTTTT. Translation: CASSPRRETGELFF.

The V gene is TRBV14, the J gene TRBJ2-3, with TRBD2 matching over 13 bases. V lost 1 base and J lost 4; bases outside the gene matches: 11. The CDR3 runs 19 residues. Germline lookup yields CDR1 SGHDN and CDR2 FVKESK. CDR3 in amino acids: CASSQGIIGLAGESDTQYF. The DNA of the CDR3 is TGTGCCAGCAGCCAAGGAATCATAGGACTAGCGGGAGAATCAGATACGCAGTATTTT.

This sequence joins TRBV5-1 and TRBJ1-3; maybe TRBD1 (5 bases). The CDR3 is 14 residues long. Trimming took off 0 bases at V and 2 bases at J, with 6 bases between the two ends. Germline loops: CDR1 SGHRS, CDR2 YFSETQ. In DNA form, the CDR3 reads TGCGCCAGCAGCTTGGACAGGCCTGGAAACACCATATATTTT. It yields the protein CASSLDRPGNTIYF.

Only one count was recorded for this clone. The chain couples TRBV2 to TRBJ2-2; possible D gene TRBD1, 5 bases. CDR1 and CDR2 from the germline V gene are SNHLY and FYNNEI. The CDR3 extends over 15 amino acids. Trimming removed 4 bases from V and 0 bases from J, with 9 bases in between. The CDR3 loop is CASSVARANTGELFF. CDR3 DNA sequence: TGTGCCAGCAGTGTGGCCAGGGCGAACACCGGGGAGCTGTTTTTT.

The J gene is TRBJ2-7, the V gene TRBV18, with D perhaps matching TRBD2 (6 bases). CDR3 length equals 14 residues. Germline V gene data show CDR1 as KGHSH and CDR2 as LQKENI. The ends were cut back, 1 base at V and 7 bases at J, with 14 bases in the middle. The CDR3 sequence: CASSPLNSGGEQYF. For the CDR3, the DNA is TGTGCCAGCTCACCACTGAACTCCGGGGGAGAGCAGTACTTC.

The chain links TRBV18 to TRBJ1-2, with D perhaps matching TRBD1 (5 bases). Trimming took 3 bases from V and 3 from J, leaving 14 bases between them. The V gene's germline CDR1 is KGHSH and CDR2 LQKENI. CDR3 length: 15 residues. CDR3 nucleotide sequence: TGTGCCAGCTCACCGATGGAGGGACCCTACTATGGCTACACCTTC. Its protein is CASSPMEGPYYGYTF.

The V and J genes are TRBV18 and TRBJ2-1, with D possibly being TRBD2 (6 bases). This CDR3 is built from 14 residues. Between the trimmed V and J ends, which lost 3 bases and 1 base, there was a span of 7 bases. Germline values: CDR1 KGHSH, CDR2 LQKENI. The CDR3 bases are TGTGCCAGCTCACCCCGGGAGTCCTACAATGAGCAGTTCTTC. Translating gives CASSPRESYNEQFF.

The chain couples TRBV5-4 to TRBJ2-3; 9 bases are a match to TRBD2. The CDR3 totals 14 residues. Germline V gene sequence: CDR1 SGHNT, CDR2 YYREEE (reference sequence). Unmatched junction bases numbered 4, after V lost 4 bases and J lost 4 bases. This CDR3 is CASSISGSSDTQYF. The CDR3 bases are TGTGCCAGCAGCATTAGCGGGAGTTCAGATACGCAGTATTTT.

The chain recombines TRBV5-4 with TRBJ2-3, with 9 bases aligning to TRBD2. J was trimmed by 2 bases and V by 1 base; bases with no gene match: 5. The CDR3 is 16 residues long. Germline values: CDR1 SGHNT, CDR2 YYREEE (reference sequence). The CDR3 spells CASSLPAGGNTDTQYF. The CDR3 coding sequence is TGTGCCAGCAGCTTGCCAGCGGGAGGCAACACAGATACGCAGTATTTT.

The chain joins TRBV7-9 to TRBJ1-5, with D possibly TRBD1 on 6 matching bases. Looked up from germline, CDR1 is SEHNR and CDR2 is FQNEAQ (reference sequence). V lost 1 base and J 4 bases, leaving 11 bases between the germline ends. CDR3 length: 15 amino acids. The CDR3 DNA reads as TGTGCCAGCAGCTTAGAAGTAGGGGGTAATCAGCCCCAGCATTTT. Protein sequence: CASSLEVGGNQPQHF.

This clone was counted only a few times. V and J are TRBV5-4 and TRBJ1-4; D is ambiguous. Trimming removed 4 bases at V and 4 bases at J, with 14 bases between. The V gene's germline CDR1 is SGHNT and CDR2 YYREEE (reference sequence). The CDR3 extends over 15 amino acids. CDR3 coding DNA: TGTGCCAGCAGCGAAAACCGGGGTCTTAATGAAAAACTGTTTTTT. This encodes CASSENRGLNEKLFF. Full variable domain (remainder filled in from reference TRBV5-4 and TRBJ1-4): ETGVTQSPTHLIKTRGQQVTLRCSSQSGHNTVSWYQQALGQGPQFIFQYYREEENGRGNFPPRFSGLQFPNYSSELNVNALELDDSALYLCASSENRGLNEKLFFGSGTQLSVL.

The V call is TRBV5-8, the J call TRBJ2-7; TRBD1 agrees at 10 bases. V trimming: 1 base; J trimming: 2 bases; junction bases outside the gene matches: 6. Germline V CDR1 and CDR2: SGHTS, YDEGEE. The CDR3 has 16 amino acids. Here the CDR3 reads CASSLIPGTGAYEQYF. The CDR3 DNA reads as TGTGCCAGCAGCTTGATCCCTGGGACAGGGGCCTACGAGCAGTACTTC.

The V gene is TRBV29-1, the J gene TRBJ1-1, with a possible D match to TRBD1 (6 bases). The V end was cut by 8 bases, the J end by 1 base, with 17 bases between. The CDR3 is 14 residues long. CDR1 is SQVTM, CDR2 ANQGSEA, per germline. The CDR3 sequence is CSSRTGAQNTEAFF. CDR3 nucleotide sequence: TGCAGCTCCAGGACGGGGGCGCAGAACACTGAAGCTTTCTTT.

V gene TRBV7-9 combines with J gene TRBJ1-1; D remains ambiguous. Between the trimmed V and J ends, which lost 6 bases and 6 bases, there was a span of 11 bases. The CDR3 sequence is 12 residues long. Germline values: CDR1 SEHNR, CDR2 FQNEAQ (reference sequence). CDR3 DNA: TGTGCCAGCAGTACGCTGGCAGCTGAAGCTTTCTTT. It specifies CASSTLAAEAFF.